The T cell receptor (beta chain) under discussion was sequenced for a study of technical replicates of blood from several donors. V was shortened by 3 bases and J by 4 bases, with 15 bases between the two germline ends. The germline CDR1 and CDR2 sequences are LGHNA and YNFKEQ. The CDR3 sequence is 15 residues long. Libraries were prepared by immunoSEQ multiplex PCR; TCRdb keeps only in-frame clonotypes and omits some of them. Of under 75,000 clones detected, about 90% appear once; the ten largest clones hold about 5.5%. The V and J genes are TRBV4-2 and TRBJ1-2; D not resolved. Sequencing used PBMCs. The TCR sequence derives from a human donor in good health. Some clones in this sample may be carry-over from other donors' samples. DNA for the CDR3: TGTGCCAGCAGCCAGGAGCTCCCGGGTTCCTATGGCTACACCTTC. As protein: CASSQELPGSYGYTF.